The present T cell receptor beta chain was sequenced within a study of shared clonotypes between healthy human individuals. Measured with immunoSEQ multiplex PCR; TCRdb has only the in-frame clones, and not every one. The sample has about 680,000 clones, about 92% seen once. Naive CD8 isolation took CD45RO-negative cells positively selected for CCR7 and excluded terminally differentiated effector memory CD45RA+ cells. This sequence originates from a man in his thirties or forties in good health. Sequenced input: naive CD8+ T cells sorted from blood.

The CDR3 sequence: CASTTGFPSGANVLTF. The CDR3 region has the DNA TGTGCCAGTACCACAGGGTTCCCCTCAGGGGCCAACGTCCTGACTTTC. The rearrangement uses TRBV19 and TRBJ2-6, with D perhaps TRBD1 (6 bases). Trimming removed 7 bases at V and 4 bases at J, with 17 bases between. Germline V gene sequence: CDR1 LNHDA, CDR2 SQIVND (reference sequence). The CDR3 loop spans 16 amino acids.